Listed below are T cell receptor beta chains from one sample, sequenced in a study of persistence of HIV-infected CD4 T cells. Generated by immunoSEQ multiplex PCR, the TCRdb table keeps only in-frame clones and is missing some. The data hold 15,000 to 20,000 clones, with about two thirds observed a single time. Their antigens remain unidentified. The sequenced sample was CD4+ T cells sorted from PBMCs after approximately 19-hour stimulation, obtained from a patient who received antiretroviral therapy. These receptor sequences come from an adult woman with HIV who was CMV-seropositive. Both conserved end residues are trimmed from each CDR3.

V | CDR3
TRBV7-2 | ASSLESAHSPLH
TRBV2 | ASTGGWDQPQH
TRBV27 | ASSWGRGRGVTEAF
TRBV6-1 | ASSERVLYGYT
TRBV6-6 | ASSYPPEGPKLF
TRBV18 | ASSPIGRNTEAF
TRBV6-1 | ASSERRNYGYT
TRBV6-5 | ASRSDGGAAF
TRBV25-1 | ASSDDRNTEAF
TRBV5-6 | ASSSGDGTGAWNTEAF